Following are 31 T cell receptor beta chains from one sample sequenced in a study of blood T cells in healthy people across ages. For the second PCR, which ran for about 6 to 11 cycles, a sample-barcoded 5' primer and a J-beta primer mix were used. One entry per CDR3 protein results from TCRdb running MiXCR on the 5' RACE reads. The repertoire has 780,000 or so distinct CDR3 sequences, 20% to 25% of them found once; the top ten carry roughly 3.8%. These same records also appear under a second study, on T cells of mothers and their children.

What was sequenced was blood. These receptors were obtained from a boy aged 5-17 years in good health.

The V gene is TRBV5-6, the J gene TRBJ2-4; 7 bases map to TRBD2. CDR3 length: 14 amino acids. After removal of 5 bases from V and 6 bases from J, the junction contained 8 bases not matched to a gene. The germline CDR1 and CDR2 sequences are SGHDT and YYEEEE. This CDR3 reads CASSSGGLVNIQYF. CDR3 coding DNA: TGTGCCAGCAGTTCGGGGGGATTGGTAAACATTCAGTACTTC.

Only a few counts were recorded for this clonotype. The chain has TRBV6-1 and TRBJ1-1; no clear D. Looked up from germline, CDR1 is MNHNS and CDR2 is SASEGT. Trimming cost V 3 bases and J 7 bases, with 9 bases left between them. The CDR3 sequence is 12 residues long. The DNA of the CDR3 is TGTGCCAGCAGTGATTTGGGGTATGAAGCTTTCTTT. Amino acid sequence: CASSDLGYEAFF.

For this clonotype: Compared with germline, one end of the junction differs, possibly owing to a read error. The CDR3 spells CSAPTGGDYGYAF. Written as DNA, the CDR3 is TGCAGCGCCCCGACAGGGGGCGACTATGGCTACGCCTTC. The rearrangement uses TRBV29-1 and TRBJ1-2, with TRBD1 matching over 10 bases. Germline-derived CDR1 and CDR2 are SQVTM and ANQGSEA. The CDR3 extends over 13 amino acids.

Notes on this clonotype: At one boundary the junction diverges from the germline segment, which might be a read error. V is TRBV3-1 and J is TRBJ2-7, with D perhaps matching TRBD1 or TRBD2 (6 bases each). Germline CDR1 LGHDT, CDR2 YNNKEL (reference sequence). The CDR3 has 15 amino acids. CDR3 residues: CASSQESGDSYEQHF. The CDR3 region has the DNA TGTGCCAGCAGCCAAGAATCAGGGGACTCCTACGAGCAGCACTTC.

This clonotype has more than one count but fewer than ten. The CDR3 DNA reads as TGTGCCACCGCCTCGACAGGGCGCCATCAGCCCCAGCATTTT. Protein product: CATASTGRHQPQHF. The chain has TRBV24-1 and TRBJ1-5, with TRBD1 identical over 7 bases. CDR3 length: 14 amino acids. The V gene's germline CDR1 is KGHDR and CDR2 SFDVKD. V lost 9 bases to trimming and J lost 5 bases; unmatched junction nucleotides: 9.

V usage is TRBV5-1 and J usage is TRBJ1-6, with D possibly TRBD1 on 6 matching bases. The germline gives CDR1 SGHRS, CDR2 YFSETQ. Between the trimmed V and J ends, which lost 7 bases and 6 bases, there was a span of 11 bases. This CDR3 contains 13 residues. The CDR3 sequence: CASSGEGNSPLHF. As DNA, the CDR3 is TGCGCCAGCTCAGGGGAAGGTAATTCACCCCTCCACTTT.

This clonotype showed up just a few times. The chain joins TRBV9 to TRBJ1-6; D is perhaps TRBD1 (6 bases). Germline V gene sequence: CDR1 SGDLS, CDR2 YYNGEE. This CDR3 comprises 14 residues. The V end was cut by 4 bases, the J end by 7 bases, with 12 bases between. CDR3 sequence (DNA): TGTGCCAGCAGCCCTAGAGGACAGAATTCACCCCTCCACTTT. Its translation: CASSPRGQNSPLHF.

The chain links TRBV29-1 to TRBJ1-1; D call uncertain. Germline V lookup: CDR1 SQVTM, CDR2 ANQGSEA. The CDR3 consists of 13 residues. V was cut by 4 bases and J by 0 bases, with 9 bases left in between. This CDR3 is CSVVRAMNTEAFF. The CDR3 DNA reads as TGCAGCGTTGTTCGGGCGATGAACACTGAAGCTTTCTTT.

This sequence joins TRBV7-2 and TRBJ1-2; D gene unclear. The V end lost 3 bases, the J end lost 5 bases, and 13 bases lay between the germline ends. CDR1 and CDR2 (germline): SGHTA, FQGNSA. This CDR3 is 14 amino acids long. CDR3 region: CASSLEVEIYGYTF. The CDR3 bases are TGTGCCAGCAGCTTGGAGGTCGAGATATATGGCTACACCTTC.

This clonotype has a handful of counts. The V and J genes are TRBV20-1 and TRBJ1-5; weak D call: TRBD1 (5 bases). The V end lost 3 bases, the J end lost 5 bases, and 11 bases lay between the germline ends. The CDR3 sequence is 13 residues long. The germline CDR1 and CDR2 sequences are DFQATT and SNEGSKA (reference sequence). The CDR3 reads CSASRTNYQPQHF. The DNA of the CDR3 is TGCAGTGCTAGTCGGACAAACTATCAGCCCCAGCATTTT.

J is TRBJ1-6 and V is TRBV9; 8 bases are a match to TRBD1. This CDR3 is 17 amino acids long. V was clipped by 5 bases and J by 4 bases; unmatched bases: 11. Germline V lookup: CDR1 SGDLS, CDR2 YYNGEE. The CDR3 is CASRPGTGEPYNSPLHF. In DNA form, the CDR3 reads TGTGCCAGCAGACCCGGGACAGGAGAACCATATAATTCACCCCTCCACTTT.

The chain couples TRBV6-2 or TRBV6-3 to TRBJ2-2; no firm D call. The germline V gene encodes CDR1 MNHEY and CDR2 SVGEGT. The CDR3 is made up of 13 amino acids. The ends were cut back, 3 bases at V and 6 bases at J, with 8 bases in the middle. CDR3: CASSYWAPGELFF. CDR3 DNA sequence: TGTGCCAGCAGTTATTGGGCCCCCGGGGAGCTGTTTTTT.

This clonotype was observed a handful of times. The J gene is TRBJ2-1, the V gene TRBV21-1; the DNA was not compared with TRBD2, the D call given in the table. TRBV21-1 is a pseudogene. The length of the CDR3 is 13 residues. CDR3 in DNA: TGTGCCAGCAGCGGGAGGGCCGCTAATGAGCAGTTCTTC. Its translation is CASSGRAANEQFF.

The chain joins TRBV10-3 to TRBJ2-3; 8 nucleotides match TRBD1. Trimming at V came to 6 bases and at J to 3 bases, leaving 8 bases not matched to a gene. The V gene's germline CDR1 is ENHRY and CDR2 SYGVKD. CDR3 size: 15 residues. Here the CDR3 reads CAIRRTGIKTDTQYF. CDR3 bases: TGTGCCATCAGAAGGACAGGGATAAAGACAGATACGCAGTATTTT.

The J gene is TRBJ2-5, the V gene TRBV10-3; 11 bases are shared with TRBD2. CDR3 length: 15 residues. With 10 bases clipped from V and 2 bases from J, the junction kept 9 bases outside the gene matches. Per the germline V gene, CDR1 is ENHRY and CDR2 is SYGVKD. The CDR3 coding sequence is TGTGCCAGCCGGTCGGGACTAGCGGATCAAGAGACCCAGTACTTC. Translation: CASRSGLADQETQYF.

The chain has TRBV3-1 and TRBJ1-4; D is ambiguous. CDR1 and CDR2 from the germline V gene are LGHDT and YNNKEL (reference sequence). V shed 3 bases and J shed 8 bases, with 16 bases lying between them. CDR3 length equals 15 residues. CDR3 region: CASSQRPQQPEKLFF. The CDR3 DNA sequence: TGTGCCAGCAGCCAGAGACCCCAACAGCCCGAAAAACTGTTTTTT.

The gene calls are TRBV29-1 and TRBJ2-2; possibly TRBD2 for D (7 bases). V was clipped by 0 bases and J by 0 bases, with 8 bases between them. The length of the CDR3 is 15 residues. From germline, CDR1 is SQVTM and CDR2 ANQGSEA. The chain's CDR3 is CSVEEGGANTGELFF. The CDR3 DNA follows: TGCAGCGTTGAAGAAGGGGGGGCGAACACCGGGGAGCTGTTTTTT.

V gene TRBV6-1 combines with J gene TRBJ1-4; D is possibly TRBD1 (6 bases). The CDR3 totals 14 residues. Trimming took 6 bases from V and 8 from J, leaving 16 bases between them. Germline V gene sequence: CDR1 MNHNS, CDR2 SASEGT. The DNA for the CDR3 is TGTGCCAGCAGCGGACAGTCGGCGGGCGAAAAACTGTTTTTT. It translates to CASSGQSAGEKLFF.

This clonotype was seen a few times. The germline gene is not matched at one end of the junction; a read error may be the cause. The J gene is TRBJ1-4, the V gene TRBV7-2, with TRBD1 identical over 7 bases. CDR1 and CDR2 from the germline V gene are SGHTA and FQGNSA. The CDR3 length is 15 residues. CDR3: CAGSLGGTENEKLFF. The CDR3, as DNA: TGTGCCGGCAGCTTAGGAGGGACAGAAAATGAAAAACTGTTTTTT.

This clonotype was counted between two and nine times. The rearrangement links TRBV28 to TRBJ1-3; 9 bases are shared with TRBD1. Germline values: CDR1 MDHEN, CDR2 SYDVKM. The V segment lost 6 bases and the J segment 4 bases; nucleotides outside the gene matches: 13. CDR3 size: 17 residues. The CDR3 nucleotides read TGTGCCAGCAGAACCCGGCCGGGACAGGGCGCCGGAAACACCATATATTTT. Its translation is CASRTRPGQGAGNTIYF.

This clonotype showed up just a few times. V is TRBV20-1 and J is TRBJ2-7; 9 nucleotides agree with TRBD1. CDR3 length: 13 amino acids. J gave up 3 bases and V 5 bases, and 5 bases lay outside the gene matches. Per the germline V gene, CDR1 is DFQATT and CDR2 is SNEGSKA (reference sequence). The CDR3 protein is CSASDRGGYEQYF. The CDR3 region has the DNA TGCAGTGCTTCGGACAGGGGAGGCTACGAGCAGTACTTC.

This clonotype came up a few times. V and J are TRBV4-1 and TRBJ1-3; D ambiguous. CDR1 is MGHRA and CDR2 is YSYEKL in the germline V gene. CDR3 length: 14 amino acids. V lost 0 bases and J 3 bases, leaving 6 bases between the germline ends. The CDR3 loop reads CASSQDAYGNTIYF. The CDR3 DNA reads TGCGCCAGCAGCCAAGATGCGTATGGAAACACCATATATTTT.

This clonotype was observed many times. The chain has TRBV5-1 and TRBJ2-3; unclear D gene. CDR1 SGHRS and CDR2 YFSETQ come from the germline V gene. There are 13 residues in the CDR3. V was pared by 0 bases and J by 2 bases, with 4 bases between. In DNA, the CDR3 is TGCGCCAGCAGCTTGGGGTACACAGATACGCAGTATTTT. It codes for CASSLGYTDTQYF.

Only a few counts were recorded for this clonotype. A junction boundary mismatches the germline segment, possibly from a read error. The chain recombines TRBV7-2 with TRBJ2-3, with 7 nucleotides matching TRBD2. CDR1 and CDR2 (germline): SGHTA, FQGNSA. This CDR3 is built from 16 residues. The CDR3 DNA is TGTGCCAGCAGCTCCCACGGGGGGTCGGGCACAGATACGCGGTATTTT. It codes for CASSSHGGSGTDTRYF.

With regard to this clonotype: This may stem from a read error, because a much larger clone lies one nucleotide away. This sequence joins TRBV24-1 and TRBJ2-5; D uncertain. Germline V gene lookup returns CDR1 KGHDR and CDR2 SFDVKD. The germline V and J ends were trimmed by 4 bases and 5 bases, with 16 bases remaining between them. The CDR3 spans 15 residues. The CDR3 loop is CATSDQSGPRETQYF. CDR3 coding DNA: TGTGCCACCAGTGACCAGAGTGGACCTCGGGAGACCCAGTACTTC.

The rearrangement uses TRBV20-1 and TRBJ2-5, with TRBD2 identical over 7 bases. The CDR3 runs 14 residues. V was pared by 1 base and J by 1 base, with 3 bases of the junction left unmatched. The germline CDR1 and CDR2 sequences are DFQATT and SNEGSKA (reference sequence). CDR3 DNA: TGCAGTGCTAGAGGGGGGGGACCCCAAGAGACCCAGTACTTC. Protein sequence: CSARGGGPQETQYF.

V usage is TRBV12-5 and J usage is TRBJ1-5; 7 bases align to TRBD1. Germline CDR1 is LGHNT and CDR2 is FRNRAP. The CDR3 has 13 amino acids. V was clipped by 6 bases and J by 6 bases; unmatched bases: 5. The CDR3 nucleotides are TGTGCTAGTGGGACAGGGAGGGGTCAGCCCCAGCATTTT. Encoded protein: CASGTGRGQPQHF.

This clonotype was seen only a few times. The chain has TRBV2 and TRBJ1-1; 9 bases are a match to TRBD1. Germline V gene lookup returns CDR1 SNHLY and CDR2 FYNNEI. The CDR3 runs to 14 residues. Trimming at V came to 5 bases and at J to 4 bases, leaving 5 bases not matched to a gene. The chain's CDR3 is CASSRLQGATEAFF. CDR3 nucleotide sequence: TGTGCCAGCAGTAGGTTACAGGGGGCCACTGAAGCTTTCTTT. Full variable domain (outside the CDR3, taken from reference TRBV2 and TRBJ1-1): EPEVTQTPSHQVTQMGQEVILRCVPISNHLYFYWYRQILGQKVEFLVSFYNNEISEKSEIFDDQFSVERPDGSNFTLKIRSTKLEDSAMYFCASSRLQGATEAFFGQGTRLTVV.

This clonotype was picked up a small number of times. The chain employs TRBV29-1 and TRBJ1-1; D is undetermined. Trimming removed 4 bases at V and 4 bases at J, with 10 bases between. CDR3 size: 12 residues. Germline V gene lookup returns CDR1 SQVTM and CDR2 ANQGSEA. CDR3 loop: CSVAGRFTEAFF. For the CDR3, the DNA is TGCAGCGTTGCCGGGCGGTTCACTGAAGCTTTCTTT.

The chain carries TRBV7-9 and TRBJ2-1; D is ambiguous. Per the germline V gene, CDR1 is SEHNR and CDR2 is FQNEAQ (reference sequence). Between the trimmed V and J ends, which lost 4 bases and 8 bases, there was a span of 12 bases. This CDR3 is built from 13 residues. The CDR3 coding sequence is TGTGCCAGCAGCTACTCCCCCCATGATGAGCAGTTCTTC. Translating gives CASSYSPHDEQFF.

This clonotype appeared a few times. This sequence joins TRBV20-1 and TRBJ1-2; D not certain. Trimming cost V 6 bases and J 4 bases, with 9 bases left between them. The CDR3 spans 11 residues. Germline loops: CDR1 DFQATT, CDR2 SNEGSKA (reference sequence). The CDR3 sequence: CSAPVTYGYTF. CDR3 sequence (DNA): TGCAGTGCCCCGGTAACCTATGGCTACACCTTC.